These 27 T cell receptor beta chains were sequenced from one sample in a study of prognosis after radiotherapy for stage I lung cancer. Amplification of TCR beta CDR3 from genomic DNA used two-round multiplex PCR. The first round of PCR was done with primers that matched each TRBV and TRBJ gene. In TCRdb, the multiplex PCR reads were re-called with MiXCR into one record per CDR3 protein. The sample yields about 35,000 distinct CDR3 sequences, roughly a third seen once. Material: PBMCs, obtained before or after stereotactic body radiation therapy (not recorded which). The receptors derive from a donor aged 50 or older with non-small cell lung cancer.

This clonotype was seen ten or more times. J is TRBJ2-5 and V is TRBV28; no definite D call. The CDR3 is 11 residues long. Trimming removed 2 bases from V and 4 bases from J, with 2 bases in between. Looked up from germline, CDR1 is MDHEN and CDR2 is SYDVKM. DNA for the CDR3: TGTGCCAGCAGTTTAGTAGAGACCCAGTACTTC. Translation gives CASSLVETQYF. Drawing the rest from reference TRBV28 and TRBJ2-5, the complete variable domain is DVKVTQSSRYLVKRTGEKVFLECVQDMDHENMFWYRQDPGLGLRLIYFSYDVKMKEKGDIPEGYSVSREKKERFSLILESASTNQTSMYLCASSLVETQYFGPGTRLLVL.

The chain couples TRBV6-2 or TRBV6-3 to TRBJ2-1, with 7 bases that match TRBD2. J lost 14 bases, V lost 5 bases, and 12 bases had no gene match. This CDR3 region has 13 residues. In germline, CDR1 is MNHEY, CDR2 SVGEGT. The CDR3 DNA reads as TGTGCCAGCAGTGGGAAAGGACTAGACACGGAGTTCTTC. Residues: CASSGKGLDTEFF.

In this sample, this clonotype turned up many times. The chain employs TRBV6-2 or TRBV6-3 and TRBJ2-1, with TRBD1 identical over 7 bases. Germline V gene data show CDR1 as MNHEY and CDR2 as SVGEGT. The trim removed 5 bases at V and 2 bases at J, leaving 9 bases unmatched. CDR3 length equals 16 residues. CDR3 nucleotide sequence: TGTGCCAGCAGTAAGGGACAGTCGCCGACCTACAATGAGCAGTTCTTC. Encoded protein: CASSKGQSPTYNEQFF.

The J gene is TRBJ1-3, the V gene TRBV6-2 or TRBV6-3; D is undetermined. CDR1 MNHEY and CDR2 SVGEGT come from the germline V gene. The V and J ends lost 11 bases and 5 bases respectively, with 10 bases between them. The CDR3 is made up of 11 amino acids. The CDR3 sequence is CACEWRNTIYF. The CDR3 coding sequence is TGTGCCTGCGAGTGGAGAAACACCATATATTTT.

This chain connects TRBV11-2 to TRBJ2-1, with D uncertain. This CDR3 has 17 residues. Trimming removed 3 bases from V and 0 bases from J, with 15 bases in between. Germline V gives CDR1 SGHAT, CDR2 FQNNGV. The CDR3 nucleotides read TGTGCCAGCAGCTTTCATCGGTACCGGAGCTCCTACAATGAGCAGTTCTTC. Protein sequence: CASSFHRYRSSYNEQFF. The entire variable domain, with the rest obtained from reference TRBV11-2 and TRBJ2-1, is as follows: EAGVAQSPRYKIIEKRQSVAFWCNPISGHATLYWYQQILGQGPKLLIQFQNNGVVDDSQLPKDRFSAERLKGVDSTLKIQPAKLEDSAVYLCASSFHRYRSSYNEQFFGPGTRLTVL.

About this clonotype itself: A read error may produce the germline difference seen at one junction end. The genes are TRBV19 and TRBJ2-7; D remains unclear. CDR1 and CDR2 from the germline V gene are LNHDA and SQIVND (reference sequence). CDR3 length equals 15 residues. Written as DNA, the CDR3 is TGTGCCAGTAGCCCCGGTACGTTTAACTCCTGCGAGCAGTACTTC. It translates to CASSPGTFNSCEQYF.

CDR3 sequence reads: CASSLQGGYLYTF. CDR3 in DNA: TGTGCCAGCAGTTTACAGGGGGGCTATCTCTACACCTTC. This chain uses TRBV28 with TRBJ1-2, with 7 bases fitting TRBD1. The trim removed 2 bases at V and 10 bases at J, leaving 7 bases unmatched. The germline V gene has CDR1 MDHEN and CDR2 SYDVKM. The CDR3 runs 13 residues.

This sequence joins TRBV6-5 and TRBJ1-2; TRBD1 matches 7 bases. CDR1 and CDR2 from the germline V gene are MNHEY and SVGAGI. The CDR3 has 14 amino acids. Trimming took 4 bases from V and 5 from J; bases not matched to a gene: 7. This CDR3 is CASSSGQNLYGYTF. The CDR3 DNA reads TGTGCCAGCAGTTCGGGACAGAATCTTTATGGCTACACCTTC.

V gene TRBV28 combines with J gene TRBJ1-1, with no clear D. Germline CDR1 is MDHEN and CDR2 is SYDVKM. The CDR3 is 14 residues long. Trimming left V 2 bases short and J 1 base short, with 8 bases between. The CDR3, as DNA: TGTGCCAGCAGTTTAGATCGGGGGAACACTGAAGCTTTCTTT. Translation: CASSLDRGNTEAFF.

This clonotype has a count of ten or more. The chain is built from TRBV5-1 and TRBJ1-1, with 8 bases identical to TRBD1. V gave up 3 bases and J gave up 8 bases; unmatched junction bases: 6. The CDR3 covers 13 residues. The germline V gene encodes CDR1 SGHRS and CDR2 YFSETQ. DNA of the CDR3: TGCGCCAGCAGCTACGGACAGGGCCAGGAAGCTTTCTTT. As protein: CASSYGQGQEAFF.

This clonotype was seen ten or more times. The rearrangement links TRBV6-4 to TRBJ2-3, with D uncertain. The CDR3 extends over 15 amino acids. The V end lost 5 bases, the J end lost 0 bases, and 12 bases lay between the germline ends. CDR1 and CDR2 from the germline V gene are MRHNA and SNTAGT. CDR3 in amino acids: CASSPNPASTDTQYF. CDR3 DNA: TGTGCCAGCAGTCCAAACCCCGCTAGCACAGATACGCAGTATTTT.

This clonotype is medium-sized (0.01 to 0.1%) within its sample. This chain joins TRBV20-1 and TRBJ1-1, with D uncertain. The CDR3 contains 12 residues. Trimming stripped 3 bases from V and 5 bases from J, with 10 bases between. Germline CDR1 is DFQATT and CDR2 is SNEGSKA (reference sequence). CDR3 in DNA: TGCAGTGCTAGGGGAGAATTTACTGAAGCTTTCTTT. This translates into CSARGEFTEAFF.

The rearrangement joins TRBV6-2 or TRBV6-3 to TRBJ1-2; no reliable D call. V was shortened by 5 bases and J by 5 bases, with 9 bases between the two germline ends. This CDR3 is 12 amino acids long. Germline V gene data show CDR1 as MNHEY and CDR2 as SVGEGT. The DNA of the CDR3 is TGTGCCAGCAGTGAGGCCCTTTATGGCTACACCTTC. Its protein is CASSEALYGYTF.

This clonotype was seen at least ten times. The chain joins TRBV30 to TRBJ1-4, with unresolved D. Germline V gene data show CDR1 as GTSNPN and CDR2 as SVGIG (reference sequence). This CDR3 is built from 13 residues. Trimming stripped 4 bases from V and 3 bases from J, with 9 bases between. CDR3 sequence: CAWNQRANEKLFF. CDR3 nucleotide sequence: TGTGCCTGGAATCAGAGGGCTAATGAAAAACTGTTTTTT.

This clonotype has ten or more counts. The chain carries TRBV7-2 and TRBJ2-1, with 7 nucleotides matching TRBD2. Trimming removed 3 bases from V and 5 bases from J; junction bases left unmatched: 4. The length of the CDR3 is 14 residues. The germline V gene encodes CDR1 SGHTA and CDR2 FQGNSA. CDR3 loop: CASSFTSANNEQFF. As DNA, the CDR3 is TGTGCCAGCAGCTTTACTAGCGCAAACAATGAGCAGTTCTTC.

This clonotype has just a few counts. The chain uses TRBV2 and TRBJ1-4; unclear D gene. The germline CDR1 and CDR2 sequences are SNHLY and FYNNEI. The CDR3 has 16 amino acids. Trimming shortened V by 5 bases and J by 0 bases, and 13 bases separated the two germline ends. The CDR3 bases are TGTGCCAGCAGTAGCCTTAGCCCTGCAACTAATGAAAAACTGTTTTTT. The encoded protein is CASSSLSPATNEKLFF.

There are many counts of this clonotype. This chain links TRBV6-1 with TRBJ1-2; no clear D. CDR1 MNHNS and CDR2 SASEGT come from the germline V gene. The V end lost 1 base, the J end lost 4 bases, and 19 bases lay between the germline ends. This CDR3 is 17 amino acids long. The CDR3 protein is CASSEGDRSVRSYGYTF. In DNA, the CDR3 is TGTGCCAGCAGTGAAGGAGATAGATCGGTGAGATCCTATGGCTACACCTTC.

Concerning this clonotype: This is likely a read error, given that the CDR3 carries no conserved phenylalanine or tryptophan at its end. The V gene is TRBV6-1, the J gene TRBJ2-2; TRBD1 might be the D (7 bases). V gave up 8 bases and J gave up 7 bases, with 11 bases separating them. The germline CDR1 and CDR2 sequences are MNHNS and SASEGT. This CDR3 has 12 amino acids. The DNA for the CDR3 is TGTGCCAGCTCAGGGGGAGGCGGGGAGCTGTTTCTT. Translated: CASSGGGGELFL.

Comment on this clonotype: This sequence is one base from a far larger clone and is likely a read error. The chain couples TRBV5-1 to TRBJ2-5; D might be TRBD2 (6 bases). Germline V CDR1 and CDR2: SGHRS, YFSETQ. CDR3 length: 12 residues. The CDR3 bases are TGTGCCAGCAGCTGTGGGGGGGAGACCCAGTACTTC. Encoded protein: CASSCGGETQYF.

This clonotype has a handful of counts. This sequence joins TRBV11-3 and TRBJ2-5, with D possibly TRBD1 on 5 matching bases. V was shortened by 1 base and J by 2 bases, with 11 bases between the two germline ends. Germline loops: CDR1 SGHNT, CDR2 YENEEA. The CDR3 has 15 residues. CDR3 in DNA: TGTGCCAGCAGCTTAGGACAGAACCAACAAGAGACCCAGTACTTC. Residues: CASSLGQNQQETQYF. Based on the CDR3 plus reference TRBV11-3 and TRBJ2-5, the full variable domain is EAGVVQSPRYKIIEKKQPVAFWCNPISGHNTLYWYLQNLGQGPELLIRYENEEAVDDSQLPKDRFSAERLKGVDSTLKIQPAELGDSAVYLCASSLGQNQQETQYFGPGTRLLVL.

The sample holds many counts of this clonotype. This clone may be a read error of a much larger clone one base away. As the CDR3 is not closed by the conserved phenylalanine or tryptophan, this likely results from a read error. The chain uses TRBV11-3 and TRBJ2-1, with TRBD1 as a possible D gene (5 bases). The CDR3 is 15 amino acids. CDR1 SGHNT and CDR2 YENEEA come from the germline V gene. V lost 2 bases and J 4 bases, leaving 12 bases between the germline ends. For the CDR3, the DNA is TGTGCCAGCAGCTTAAGGAGACAGCCTTACAATGAGCAGTTCCTC. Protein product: CASSLRRQPYNEQFL.

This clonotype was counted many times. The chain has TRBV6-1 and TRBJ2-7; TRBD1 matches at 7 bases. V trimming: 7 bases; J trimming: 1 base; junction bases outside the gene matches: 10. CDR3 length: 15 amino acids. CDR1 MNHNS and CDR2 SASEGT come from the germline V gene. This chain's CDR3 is CASIPATGSSYEQYF. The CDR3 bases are TGTGCCAGCATCCCCGCGACAGGGTCTTCCTACGAGCAGTACTTC.

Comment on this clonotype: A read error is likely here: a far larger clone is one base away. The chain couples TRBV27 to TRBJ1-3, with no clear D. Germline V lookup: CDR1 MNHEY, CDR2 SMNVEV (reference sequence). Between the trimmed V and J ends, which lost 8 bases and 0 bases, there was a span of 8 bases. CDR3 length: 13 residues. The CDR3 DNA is TGTGCCAGCTCCAAGAGCTCTGGAAACACCATATATTTT. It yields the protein CASSKSSGNTIYF.

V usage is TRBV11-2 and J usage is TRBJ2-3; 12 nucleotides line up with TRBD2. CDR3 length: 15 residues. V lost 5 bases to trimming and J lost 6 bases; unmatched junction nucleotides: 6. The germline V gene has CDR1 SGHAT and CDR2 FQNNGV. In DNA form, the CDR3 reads TGTGCCAGCAGCCTGACTAGCGGGGGTTTGGATACGCAGTATTTT. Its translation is CASSLTSGGLDTQYF.

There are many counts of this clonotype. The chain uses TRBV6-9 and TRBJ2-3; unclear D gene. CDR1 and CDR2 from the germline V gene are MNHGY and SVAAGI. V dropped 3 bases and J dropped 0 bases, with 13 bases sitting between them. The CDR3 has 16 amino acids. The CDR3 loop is CASSYTTSTSTDTQYF. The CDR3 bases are TGTGCCAGCAGTTACACAACATCTACTAGCACAGATACGCAGTATTTT.

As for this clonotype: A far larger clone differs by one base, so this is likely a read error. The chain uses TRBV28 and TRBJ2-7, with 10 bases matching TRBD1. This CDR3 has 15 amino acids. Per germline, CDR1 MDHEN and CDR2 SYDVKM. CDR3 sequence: CASSLTGTGAYEQHF. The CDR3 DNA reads TGTGCCAGCAGTTTAACCGGGACAGGGGCCTACGAGCAGCACTTC.

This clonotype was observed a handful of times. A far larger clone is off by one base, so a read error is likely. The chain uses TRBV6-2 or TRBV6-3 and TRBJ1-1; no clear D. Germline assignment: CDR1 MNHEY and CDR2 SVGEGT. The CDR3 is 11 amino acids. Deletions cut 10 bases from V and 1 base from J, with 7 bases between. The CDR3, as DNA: TGTGCCATCAATGGGAACACTGAAGCTTTCTTT. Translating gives CAINGNTEAFF.